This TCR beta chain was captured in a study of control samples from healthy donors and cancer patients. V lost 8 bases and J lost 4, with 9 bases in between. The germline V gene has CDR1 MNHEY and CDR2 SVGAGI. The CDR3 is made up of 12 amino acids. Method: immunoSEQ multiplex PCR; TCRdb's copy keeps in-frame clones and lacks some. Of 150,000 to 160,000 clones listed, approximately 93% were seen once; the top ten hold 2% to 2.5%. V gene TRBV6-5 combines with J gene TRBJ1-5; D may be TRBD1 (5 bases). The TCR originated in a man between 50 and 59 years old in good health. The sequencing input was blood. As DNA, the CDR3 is TGTGCCAGCGCGACAGCTAATCAGCCCCAGCATTTT. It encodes CASATANQPQHF.